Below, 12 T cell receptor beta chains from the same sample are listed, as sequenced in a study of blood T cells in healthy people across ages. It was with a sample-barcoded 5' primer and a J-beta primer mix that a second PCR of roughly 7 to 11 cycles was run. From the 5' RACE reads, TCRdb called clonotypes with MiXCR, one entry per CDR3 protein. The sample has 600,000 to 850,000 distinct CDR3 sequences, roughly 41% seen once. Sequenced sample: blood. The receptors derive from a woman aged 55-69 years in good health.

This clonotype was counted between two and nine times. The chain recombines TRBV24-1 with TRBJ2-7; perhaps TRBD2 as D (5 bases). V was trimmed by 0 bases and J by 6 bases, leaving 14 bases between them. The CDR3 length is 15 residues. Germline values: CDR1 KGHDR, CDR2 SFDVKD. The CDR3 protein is CATSDLFPGRGEQYF. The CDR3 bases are TGTGCCACCAGTGATTTGTTTCCGGGCCGGGGCGAGCAGTACTTC.

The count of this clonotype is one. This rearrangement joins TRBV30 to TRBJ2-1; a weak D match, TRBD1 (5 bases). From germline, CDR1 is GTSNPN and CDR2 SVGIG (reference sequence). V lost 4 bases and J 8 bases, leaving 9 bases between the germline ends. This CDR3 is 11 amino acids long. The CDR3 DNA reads TGTGCCTGGAACCAGGGTCATGAGCAGTTCTTC. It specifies CAWNQGHEQFF. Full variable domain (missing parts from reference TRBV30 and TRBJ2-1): SQTIHQWPATLVQPVGSPLSLECTVEGTSNPNLYWYRQAAGRGLQLLFYSVGIGQISSEVPQNLSASRPQDRQFILSSKKLLLSDSGFYLCAWNQGHEQFFGPGTRLTVL.

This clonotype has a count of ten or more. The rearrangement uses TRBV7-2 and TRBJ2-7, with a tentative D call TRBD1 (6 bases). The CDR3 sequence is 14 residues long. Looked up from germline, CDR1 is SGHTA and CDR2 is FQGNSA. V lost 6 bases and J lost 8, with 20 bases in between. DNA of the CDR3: TGTGCCAGCAGGATAGGAACAACAGGGTCTCAGCAGTACTTC. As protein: CASRIGTTGSQQYF.

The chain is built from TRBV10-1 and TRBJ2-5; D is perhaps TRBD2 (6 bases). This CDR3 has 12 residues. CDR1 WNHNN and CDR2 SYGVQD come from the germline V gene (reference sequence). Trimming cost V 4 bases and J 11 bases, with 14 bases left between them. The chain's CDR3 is CASSGYEREQYF. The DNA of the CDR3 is TGCGCCAGCAGTGGTTACGAACGGGAGCAGTACTTC.

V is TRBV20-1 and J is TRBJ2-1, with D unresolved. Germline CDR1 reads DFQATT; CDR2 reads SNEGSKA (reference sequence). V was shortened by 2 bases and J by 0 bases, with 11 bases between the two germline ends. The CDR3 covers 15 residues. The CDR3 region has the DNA TGCAGTGCTAGAAGTCCACCTGGCTCCTACAATGAGCAGTTCTTC. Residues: CSARSPPGSYNEQFF.

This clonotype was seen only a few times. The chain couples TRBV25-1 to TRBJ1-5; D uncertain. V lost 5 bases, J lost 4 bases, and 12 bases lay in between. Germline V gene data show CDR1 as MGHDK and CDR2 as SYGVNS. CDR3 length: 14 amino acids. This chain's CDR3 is CASSKVGGNQPQHF. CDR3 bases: TGTGCCAGCAGTAAGGTAGGTGGTAATCAGCCCCAGCATTTT. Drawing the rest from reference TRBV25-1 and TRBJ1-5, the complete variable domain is EADIYQTPRYLVIGTGKKITLECSQTMGHDKMYWYQQDPGMELHLIHYSYGVNSTEKGDLSSESTVSRIRTEHFPLTLESARPSHTSQYLCASSKVGGNQPQHFGDGTRLSIL.

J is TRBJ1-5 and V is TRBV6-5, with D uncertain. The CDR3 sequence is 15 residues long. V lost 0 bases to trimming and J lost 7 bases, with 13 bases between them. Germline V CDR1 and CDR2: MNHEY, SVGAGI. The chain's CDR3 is CASSYSRAGNQPQHF. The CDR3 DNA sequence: TGTGCCAGCAGTTACTCAAGGGCGGGGAACCAGCCCCAGCATTTT.

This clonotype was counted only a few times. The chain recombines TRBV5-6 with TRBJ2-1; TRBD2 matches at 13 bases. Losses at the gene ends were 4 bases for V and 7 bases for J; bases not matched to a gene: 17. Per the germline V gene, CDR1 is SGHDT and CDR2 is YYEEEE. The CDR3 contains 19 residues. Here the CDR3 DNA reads TGTGCCAGCAGCCCATCCCCGACTAGCGGGAGGCCCCGCTCTAATGAGCAGTTCTTC. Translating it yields CASSPSPTSGRPRSNEQFF.

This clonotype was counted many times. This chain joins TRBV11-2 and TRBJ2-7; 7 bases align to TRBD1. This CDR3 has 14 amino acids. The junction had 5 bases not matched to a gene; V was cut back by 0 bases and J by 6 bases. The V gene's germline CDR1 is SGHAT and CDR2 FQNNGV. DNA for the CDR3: TGTGCCAGCAGCTTAGATCCCGGGACAGCCGAGCAGTACTTC. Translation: CASSLDPGTAEQYF.

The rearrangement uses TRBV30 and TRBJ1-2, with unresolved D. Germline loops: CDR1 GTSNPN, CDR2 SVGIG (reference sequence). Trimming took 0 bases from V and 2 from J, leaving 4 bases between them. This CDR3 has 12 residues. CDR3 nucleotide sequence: TGTGCCTGGAGTGTGCGAAACTATGGCTACACCTTC. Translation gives CAWSVRNYGYTF.

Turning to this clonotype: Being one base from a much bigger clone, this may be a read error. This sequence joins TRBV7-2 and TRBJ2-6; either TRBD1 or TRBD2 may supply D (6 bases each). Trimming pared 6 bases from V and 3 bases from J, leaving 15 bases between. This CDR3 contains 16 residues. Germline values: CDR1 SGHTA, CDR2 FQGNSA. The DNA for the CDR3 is TGTGCCAGCAGTTTTACAGGGACTCTTGGGGCCAACGTCCTGACTTTC. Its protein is CASSFTGTLGANVLTF.

CDR3 coding DNA: TGCGCCAGCAGCCCGCGGGGCCCCGAAGCTTTCTTT. Protein: CASSPRGPEAFF. The V call is TRBV5-1, the J call TRBJ1-1; tentative D call: TRBD1 (5 bases). The germline gives CDR1 SGHRS, CDR2 YFSETQ. This CDR3 contains 12 residues. The V and J ends lost 4 bases and 8 bases respectively, with 12 bases between them.